This TCR beta chain appears in the sequencing data of a study of T-cell reconstitution after alpha-beta-depleted transplantation in children (dated by TCRdb to the mid-2010s). Concerning the study at large: Using TCR repertoire profiling, the study followed T-cell immune reconstitution in a quantitative way in children after TCRalphabeta/CD19-depleted allogeneic hematopoietic cell transplantation.

There are 9 amino acids in the CDR3, from cysteine to phenylalanine inclusive. CDR3 DNA is the only sequence kept; it has 27 bases, read in frame from the first base. V is cut by 5 bases and J by 8 bases, and the space between the germline ends is 4 bases. The CDR1 and CDR2 encoded by the germline V gene (reference sequence) are SSHAT and FNYEAQ. Points the paper makes about the study in general: The frequencies of hyperexpanded clones fell over the following months, and after one year, T-cell counts and TCRbeta diversity were mostly attributed to newly produced T cells. About two months after transplant, the apparently early recovery of alphabetaT-cell counts reportedly depended on just several hundred clones that had expanded rapidly and came from non-depleted graft cells. In some patients, the high TCRbeta diversity seen at day 60 was put down to recipient T cells and intrathymic progenitors that had survived conditioning.

The sample's treatment or condition, from its label and the paper: allogeneic hematopoietic cell transplantation with graft depleted of TCRalphabeta T cells and CD19 B cells. Transplant recipients were children who received TCRalphabeta/CD19-depleted allogeneic hematopoietic cell grafts. As to this clonotype: Its antigen has not been determined. No base quality values were provided; no much bigger clone lies one nucleotide off.

Preparation of the library involved PCR. TCRdb records Illumina HiSeq 2500 as the sequencer. To normalize quantification of the TCRbeta repertoire, the TCR libraries were built with molecular barcoding that relied on unique molecular identifiers. In-frame beta chains were kept once TCRdb had trimmed the public reads at Q25 with fastp and called clones with MiXCR. Rows with a matching CDR3 protein are joined into one entry that keeps the most common DNA and genes. The sample table lists fewer than 550,000 distinct CDR3 sequences, 15% to 20% of them with a count of one. Of the sample, 29% is held by the ten largest clones.

The specimen comprised PBMCs, mostly from graft donor cells, sampled 360 days after TCRalphabeta/CD19-depleted stem cell transplant. This clonotype was sampled from a boy younger than two who had a stem cell transplant for Wiskott-Aldrich syndrome, so the T cells may come from the graft donor. Recombination linked TRBV7-7 to TRBJ2-7; the D gene cannot be resolved reliably. CDR3 loop: CASSQQQYF. The sequenced DNA: TGTGCCAGCAGCCAACAGCAGTACTTC.